The 2 T cell receptor beta chains reported below all come from one sample, sequenced in a study of T-cell reconstitution after alpha-beta-depleted transplantation in children. As it was prepared, the TCRbeta library received unique molecular identifiers. TCRdb redid the calling of the PCR reads with MiXCR, one entry per CDR3 protein. The top ten hold 11% to 15% of the sample, which has around 490,000 distinct CDR3 sequences, about an eighth seen once. This specimen was PBMCs, mostly from graft donor cells, taken 180 days after TCRalphabeta/CD19-depleted stem cell transplant. The source of these receptors is a female patient between 2 and 15 years old who had a stem cell transplant for aplastic anemia, so the T cells may come from the graft donor.

This chain links TRBV6-5 with TRBJ2-3; 11 nucleotides align to TRBD2. This CDR3 comprises 16 residues. Trimming removed 4 bases from V and 4 bases from J; junction bases left unmatched: 7. Per germline, CDR1 MNHEY and CDR2 SVGAGI. This CDR3 reads CASSLRLAGPADTQYF. The CDR3 nucleotides are TGTGCCAGCAGTTTACGACTAGCGGGACCCGCAGATACGCAGTATTTT.

This clonotype came up many times. The chain recombines TRBV28 with TRBJ2-5; TRBD1 matches 8 bases. The CDR3 loop spans 15 amino acids. CDR1 is MDHEN, CDR2 SYDVKM, per germline. J was trimmed by 4 bases and V by 1 base; bases with no gene match: 5. CDR3 sequence: CASSLFRGLGETQYF. The CDR3 DNA reads as TGTGCCAGCAGTTTATTCAGGGGGCTAGGAGAGACCCAGTACTTC.